The 4 T cell receptor beta chains presented below share a single source sample, sequenced in a study of T cells in Graves' hyperthyroidism and ophthalmopathy. From RNA transcripts, TCR beta CDR3 regions were amplified. HTBI primers drove first-round RT-PCR of the TCR CDR3. TCRdb ran MiXCR on the multiplex PCR reads and lists one entry per CDR3 protein. This sample has around 300,000 distinct CDR3 sequences, with more than 11% found just once. The sample consisted of blood. These TCRs come from a woman in her twenties or thirties with Graves' hyperthyroidism.

The chain joins TRBV11-2 to TRBJ1-2; 9 bases align to TRBD1. CDR3 length equals 17 residues. Per germline, CDR1 SGHAT and CDR2 FQNNGV. The V segment lost 4 bases and the J segment 4 bases; nucleotides outside the gene matches: 13. CDR3 nucleotide sequence: TGTGCCAGCAGCTCATACAGGGGGCGCCGTTTAAGCTATGGCTACACCTTC. It specifies CASSSYRGRRLSYGYTF.

This clonotype was recorded at least ten times. The chain couples TRBV7-9 to TRBJ2-5; unclear D gene. The V end lost 7 bases, the J end lost 4 bases, and 16 bases lay between the germline ends. This CDR3 spans 14 amino acids. Per the germline V gene, CDR1 is SEHNR and CDR2 is FQNEAQ (reference sequence). Here the CDR3 reads CASNAGVAVETQYF. CDR3 DNA: TGTGCCAGCAACGCTGGGGTAGCCGTAGAGACCCAGTACTTC.

This clonotype was detected many times. The chain links TRBV7-3 to TRBJ2-7; the match to TRBD2 covers 10 bases. After removal of 6 bases from V and 4 bases from J, the junction contained 15 bases not matched to a gene. This CDR3 has 17 amino acids. Per germline, CDR1 SGHTA and CDR2 FQGTGA. CDR3 region: CASRYPSVGLAPYEQYF. In nucleotides, the CDR3 is TGTGCCAGCAGATACCCCTCCGTGGGACTAGCGCCTTACGAGCAGTACTTC.

This clonotype was counted ten times or more. The V and J genes are TRBV2 and TRBJ1-5; 7 positions agree with TRBD1. CDR3 length: 14 amino acids. The ends lost 6 bases at V and 5 bases at J; junction bases unmatched: 7. CDR1 SNHLY and CDR2 FYNNEI come from the germline V gene. The CDR3 DNA sequence: TGTGCCAGCAGACCAGGACAGGACTATCAGCCCCAGCATTTT. Its translation: CASRPGQDYQPQHF.